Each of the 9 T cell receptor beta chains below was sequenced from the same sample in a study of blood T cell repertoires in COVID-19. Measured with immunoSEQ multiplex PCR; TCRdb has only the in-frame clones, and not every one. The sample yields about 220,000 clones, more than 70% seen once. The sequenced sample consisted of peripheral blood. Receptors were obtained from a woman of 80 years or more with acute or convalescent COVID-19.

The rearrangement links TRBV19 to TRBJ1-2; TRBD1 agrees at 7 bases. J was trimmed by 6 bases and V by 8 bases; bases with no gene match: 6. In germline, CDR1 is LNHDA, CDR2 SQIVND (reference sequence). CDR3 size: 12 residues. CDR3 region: CASVSRGDGYTF. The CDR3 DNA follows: TGTGCCAGTGTCTCCAGGGGGGATGGCTACACCTTC. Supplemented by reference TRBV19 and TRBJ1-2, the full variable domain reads DGGITQSPKYLFRKEGQNVTLSCEQNLNHDAMYWYRQDPGQGLRLIYYSQIVNDFQKGDIAEGYSVSREKKESFPLTVTSAQKNPTAFYLCASVSRGDGYTFGSGTRLTVV.

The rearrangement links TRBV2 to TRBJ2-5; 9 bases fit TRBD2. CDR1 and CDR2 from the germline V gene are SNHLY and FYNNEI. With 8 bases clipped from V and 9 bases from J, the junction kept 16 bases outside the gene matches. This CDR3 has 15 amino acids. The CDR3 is CASGGSGGRTGAQYF. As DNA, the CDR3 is TGTGCCAGCGGTGGCAGCGGGGGGCGTACCGGGGCCCAGTACTTC.

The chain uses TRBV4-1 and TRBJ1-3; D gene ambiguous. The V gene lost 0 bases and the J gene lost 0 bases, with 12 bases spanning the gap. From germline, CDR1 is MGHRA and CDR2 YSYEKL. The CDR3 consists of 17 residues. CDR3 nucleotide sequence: TGCGCCAGCAGCCAAGATGTAGGCGGGAGCTCTGGAAACACCATATATTTT. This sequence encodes CASSQDVGGSSGNTIYF.

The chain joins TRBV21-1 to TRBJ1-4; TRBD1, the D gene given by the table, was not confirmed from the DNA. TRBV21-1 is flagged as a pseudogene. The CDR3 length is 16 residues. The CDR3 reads CASSTYRFATNEKLFF. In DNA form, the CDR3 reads TGTGCCAGCAGCACCTACAGATTCGCAACTAATGAAAAACTGTTTTTT.

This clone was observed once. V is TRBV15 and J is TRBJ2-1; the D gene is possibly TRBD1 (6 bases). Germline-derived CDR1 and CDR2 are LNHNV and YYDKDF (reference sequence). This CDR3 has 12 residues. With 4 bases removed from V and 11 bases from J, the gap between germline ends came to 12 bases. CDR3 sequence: CATSKAGDKQFF. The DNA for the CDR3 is TGTGCCACCAGCAAAGCCGGGGACAAGCAGTTCTTC.

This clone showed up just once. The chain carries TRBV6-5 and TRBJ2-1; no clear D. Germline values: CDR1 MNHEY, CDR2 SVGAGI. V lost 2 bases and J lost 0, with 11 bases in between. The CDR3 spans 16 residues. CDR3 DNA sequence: TGTGCCAGCAGTTACGGGCAGACGAGCTCCTACAATGAGCAGTTCTTC. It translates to CASSYGQTSSYNEQFF.

The CDR3 is CASSLDLFTDTQYF. The CDR3 nucleotides are TGTGCCAGCAGCTTGGATCTATTCACAGATACGCAGTATTTT. This chain uses TRBV5-4 with TRBJ2-3; D unresolved. With 0 bases removed from V and 2 bases from J, the gap between germline ends came to 7 bases. Per the germline V gene, CDR1 is SGHNT and CDR2 is YYREEE (reference sequence). The CDR3 sequence is 14 residues long.

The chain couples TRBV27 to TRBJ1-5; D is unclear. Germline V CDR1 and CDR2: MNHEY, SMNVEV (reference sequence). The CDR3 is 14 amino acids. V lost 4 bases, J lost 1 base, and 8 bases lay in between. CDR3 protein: CASSSPGSNQPQHF. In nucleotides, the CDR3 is TGTGCCAGCAGTTCACCCGGGAGCAATCAGCCCCAGCATTTT.

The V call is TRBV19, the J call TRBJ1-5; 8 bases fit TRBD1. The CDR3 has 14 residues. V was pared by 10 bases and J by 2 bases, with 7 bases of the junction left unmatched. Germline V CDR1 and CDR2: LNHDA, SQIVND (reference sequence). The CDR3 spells CATSGGGGNQPQHF. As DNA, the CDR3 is TGTGCCACCTCAGGGGGCGGCGGCAATCAGCCCCAGCATTTT.